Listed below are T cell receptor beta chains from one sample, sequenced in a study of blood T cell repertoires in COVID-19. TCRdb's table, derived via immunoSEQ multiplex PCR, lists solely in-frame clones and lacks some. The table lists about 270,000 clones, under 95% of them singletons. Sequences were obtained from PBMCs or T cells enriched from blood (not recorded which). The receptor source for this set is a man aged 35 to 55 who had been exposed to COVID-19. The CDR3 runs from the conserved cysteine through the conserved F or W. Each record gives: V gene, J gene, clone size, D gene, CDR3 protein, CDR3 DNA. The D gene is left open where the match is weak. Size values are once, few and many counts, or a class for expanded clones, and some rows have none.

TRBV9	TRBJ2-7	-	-	CASSVGALEGHEQYF	TGTGCCAGCAGCGTAGGAGCGTTGGAAGGCCACGAGCAGTACTTC
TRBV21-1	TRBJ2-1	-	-	CASSKSGRRNEQFF	TGTGCCAGCAGCAAAAGCGGACGTAGAAATGAGCAGTTCTTC
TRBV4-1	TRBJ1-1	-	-	CASSVLLLDTSAFF	TGCGCCAGCAGCGTATTGTTGCTGGACACGTCAGCTTTCTTT
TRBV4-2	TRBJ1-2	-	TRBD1	CASTPTGPQQGADGYTF	TGTGCCAGCACCCCGACGGGACCCCAACAGGGGGCTGACGGCTACACCTTC
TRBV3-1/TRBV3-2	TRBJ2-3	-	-	CASSQSGGVFTDTQYF	TGTGCCAGCAGCCAAAGCGGCGGAGTTTTCACAGATACGCAGTATTTT
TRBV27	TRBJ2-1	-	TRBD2	CASRGTSHEQFF	TGTGCCAGCAGAGGGACTAGCCATGAGCAGTTCTTC
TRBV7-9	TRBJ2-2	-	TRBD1	CASSPILPGGATTGELFF	TGTGCCAGCAGCCCGATACTTCCAGGGGGCGCGACCACCGGGGAGCTGTTTTTT
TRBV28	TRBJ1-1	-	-	CASSFGRVGKTEAFF	TGTGCCAGCAGTTTTGGGAGGGTAGGAAAGACTGAAGCTTTCTTT
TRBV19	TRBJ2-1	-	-	CASSHTGREDEQFF	TGTGCCAGTAGTCACACAGGGAGAGAGGATGAGCAGTTCTTC
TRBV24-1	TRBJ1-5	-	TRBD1	CATRDREGRTQHF	TGTGCCACCAGGGACAGGGAAGGGAGGACCCAGCATTTT
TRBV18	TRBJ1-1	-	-	CASSPDMVSTEAFF	TGTGCCAGCTCACCTGACATGGTGAGTACTGAAGCTTTCTTT
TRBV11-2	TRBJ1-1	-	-	CASSLRRAKNTEAFF	TGTGCCAGCAGTCTAAGGAGGGCTAAGAACACTGAAGCTTTCTTT
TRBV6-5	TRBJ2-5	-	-	CASRRLGGFETQYF	TGTGCCAGCAGACGCCTCGGGGGTTTTGAGACCCAGTACTTC
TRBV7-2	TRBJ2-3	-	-	CASSLSRASSVTDTQYF	TGTGCCAGCAGCTTATCCAGGGCTTCGTCAGTCACAGATACGCAGTATTTT
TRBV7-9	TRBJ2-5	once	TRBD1	CASSFPGQNQETQYF	TGTGCCAGCAGCTTCCCGGGACAGAACCAAGAGACCCAGTACTTC
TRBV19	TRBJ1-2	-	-	CASSIVGGYGYTF	TGTGCCAGTAGTATTGTTGGGGGGTACGGCTACACCTTC
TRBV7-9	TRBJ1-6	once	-	CASSSRETNSPLHF	TGTGCCAGCAGCTCCCGGGAGACTAATTCACCCCTCCACTTT
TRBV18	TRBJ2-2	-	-	CASSPLAGQNTGELFF	TGTGCCAGCTCACCACTGGCGGGGCAGAACACCGGGGAGCTGTTTTTT
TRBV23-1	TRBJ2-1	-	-	CASSQSRRTSYNEQFF	TGCGCCAGCAGTCAATCGAGGAGGACCTCCTACAATGAGCAGTTCTTC
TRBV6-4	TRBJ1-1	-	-	CASSVEENTEAFF	TGTGCCAGCAGTGTCGAGGAGAACACTGAAGCTTTCTTT
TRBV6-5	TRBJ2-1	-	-	CASRPGLYNEQFF	TGTGCCAGCAGGCCGGGACTTTACAATGAGCAGTTCTTC
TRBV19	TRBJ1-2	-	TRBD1	CASSNPDRVVYGYTF	TGTGCCAGTAGTAACCCGGACAGGGTTGTCTATGGCTACACCTTC
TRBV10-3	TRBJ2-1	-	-	CAIRTDLNNEQFF	TGTGCCATCAGGACAGACCTTAACAATGAGCAGTTCTTC
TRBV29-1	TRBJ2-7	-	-	CSVDRGYEQYF	TGCAGCGTTGACAGGGGCTACGAGCAGTACTTC
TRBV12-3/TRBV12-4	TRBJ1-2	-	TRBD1	CASTVTGQGGYTF	TGTGCCAGCACCGTTACCGGACAGGGAGGCTACACCTTC
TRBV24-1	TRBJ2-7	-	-	CATSDPRTDSYEQYF	TGTGCCACCAGTGATCCAAGGACAGACTCCTACGAGCAGTACTTC
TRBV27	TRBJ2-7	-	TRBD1	CASSLFAGGYEQYF	TGTGCCAGCAGTTTATTCGCAGGGGGCTACGAGCAGTACTTC
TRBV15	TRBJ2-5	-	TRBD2	CATSRDVLTGGETQYF	TGTGCCACCAGCAGAGATGTACTAACGGGAGGAGAGACCCAGTACTTC
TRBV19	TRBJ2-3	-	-	CASTPPGSPDTQYF	TGTGCCAGTACCCCCCCCGGGAGTCCAGATACGCAGTATTTT
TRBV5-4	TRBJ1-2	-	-	CASSLGSGGSLVGYTF	TGTGCCAGCAGCTTGGGGTCTGGGGGCTCCCTTGTTGGCTACACCTTC
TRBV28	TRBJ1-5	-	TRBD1	CASNDRGLSQPQHF	TGTGCCAGCAATGACAGGGGGCTATCTCAGCCCCAGCATTTT
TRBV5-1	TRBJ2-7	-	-	CASSFEDSSYEQYF	TGCGCCAGCAGCTTCGAAGACAGCTCCTACGAGCAGTACTTC
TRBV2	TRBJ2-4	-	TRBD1	CASSYPGQDYENIQYF	TGTGCCAGCAGTTACCCGGGACAGGATTACGAAAACATTCAGTACTTC
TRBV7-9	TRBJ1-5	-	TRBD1	CASSLSVDRGEYSNQPQHF	TGTGCCAGCAGCTTATCCGTGGACAGGGGCGAATATAGCAATCAGCCCCAGCATTTT
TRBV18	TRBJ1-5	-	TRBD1	CASSQGVRGNQPQHF	TGTGCCAGCTCGCAGGGGGTGCGCGGCAATCAGCCCCAGCATTTT
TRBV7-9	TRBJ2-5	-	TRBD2	CASSLETSRRPTQYF	TGTGCCAGCAGCTTAGAGACTAGCAGGCGGCCGACCCAGTACTTC
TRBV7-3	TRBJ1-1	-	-	CASSLGPYTEAFF	TGTGCCAGCAGCTTAGGGCCGTACACTGAAGCTTTCTTT
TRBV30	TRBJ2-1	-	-	CAWGDNYNEQFF	TGTGCCTGGGGGGACAATTACAATGAGCAGTTCTTC
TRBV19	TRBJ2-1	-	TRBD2	CASSISLAGRYNEQFF	TGTGCCAGTAGTATATCCCTAGCGGGAAGGTACAATGAGCAGTTCTTC
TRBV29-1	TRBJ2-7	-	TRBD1	CSVETGTGDEQYF	TGCAGCGTTGAAACCGGGACAGGGGACGAGCAGTACTTC
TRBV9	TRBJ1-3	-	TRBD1	CASSGGQGAAGNTIYF	TGTGCCAGCAGCGGCGGACAGGGGGCGGCTGGAAACACCATATATTTT
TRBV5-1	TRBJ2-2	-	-	CASSWRLENTGELFF	TGCGCCAGCAGCTGGAGATTGGAGAACACCGGGGAGCTGTTTTTT
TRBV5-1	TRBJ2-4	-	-	CASSLELGHVGGIQYF	TGCGCCAGCAGCTTGGAATTAGGCCACGTGGGAGGTATTCAGTACTTC
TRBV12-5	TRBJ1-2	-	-	CASGQGYDGYTF	TGTGCTAGTGGGCAGGGGTATGATGGCTACACCTTC
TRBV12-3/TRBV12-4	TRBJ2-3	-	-	CASRSKETQYF	TGTGCCAGCCGATCGAAAGAGACGCAGTATTTT
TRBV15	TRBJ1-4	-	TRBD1	CATSSADRALNEKLFF	TGTGCCACCAGCAGTGCTGACAGGGCCCTCAATGAAAAACTGTTTTTT
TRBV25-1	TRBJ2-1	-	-	CASSDLTLVNEQFF	TGTGCCAGCTCGGACTTAACTTTAGTCAATGAGCAGTTCTTC
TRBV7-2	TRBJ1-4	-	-	CASSLTADEKLFF	TGTGCCAGCAGCTTGACAGCCGATGAAAAACTGTTTTTT
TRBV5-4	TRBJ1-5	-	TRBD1	CASSVQGASQPQHF	TGTGCCAGCAGCGTACAGGGGGCGAGTCAGCCCCAGCATTTT
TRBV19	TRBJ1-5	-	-	CASSIASGRFQPQHF	TGTGCCAGTAGTATAGCCAGCGGTCGTTTCCAGCCCCAGCATTTT
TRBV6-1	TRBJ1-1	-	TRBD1	CASSDTGGSTEAFF	TGTGCCAGCAGTGACACAGGGGGGAGCACTGAAGCTTTCTTT
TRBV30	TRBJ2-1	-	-	CAWSTFGSYNEQFF	TGTGCCTGGTCAACTTTTGGCTCCTACAATGAGCAGTTCTTC
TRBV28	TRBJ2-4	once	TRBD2	CASSGGLAGELSKNIQYF	TGTGCCAGCAGTGGGGGACTAGCGGGAGAGTTGTCCAAAAACATTCAGTACTTC
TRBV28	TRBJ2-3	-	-	CASSPPLAYTDTQYF	TGTGCCAGCAGTCCCCCCCTAGCGTACACAGATACGCAGTATTTT
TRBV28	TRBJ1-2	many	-	CASSLRGGQDTF	TGTGCCAGCAGTTTAAGAGGAGGGCAAGACACCTTC
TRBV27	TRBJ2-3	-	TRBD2	CASSLQTSGRASGTDTQYF	TGTGCCAGCAGTTTACAAACTAGCGGGAGGGCCAGTGGCACAGATACGCAGTATTTT
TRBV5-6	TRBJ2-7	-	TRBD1	CASRNRQGRTYEQYF	TGTGCCAGCAGAAATAGACAGGGGCGAACCTACGAGCAGTACTTC